Sequencing of this TCR beta chain was carried out in a study of post-analysis software for immune sequencing data. Study in general: Disease trajectories encompassed relapsing-remitting, secondary progressive and progressive-relapsing multiple sclerosis. General observations from the study: Controls significantly exceeded multiple sclerosis patients in normalized Chao1 diversity. Same-batch preparations were strongly co-clustered by F measure. Among roughly five TRBV segments more frequent in patients than controls were TRBV5-6, TRBV5-1 and TRBV20-1.

Turning to this clonotype: No antigen is known for it.

Unique molecular identifiers were built into the TCR beta cDNA libraries. It was from roughly 0.93 to 9.6 million T cells that about half a million cDNA molecules came. Using its own MiXCR run on the PCR reads, TCRdb lists one record per CDR3 protein. The sample comprises 650,000 to 900,000 distinct CDR3 sequences, around 42% of which are singletons, and roughly 4.9% rests with the top ten. This CDR3 contains 13 residues. Germline-derived CDR1 and CDR2 are MNHEY and SVGEGT. V shed 7 bases, J shed 2 bases, and the junction held 5 bases outside the gene matches. V is TRBV6-2 or TRBV6-3 and J is TRBJ2-7; 7 bases align to TRBD1. Sequencing was carried out using blood. The clonotype was recovered from a girl aged 5 to 17 with multiple sclerosis. Here the CDR3 DNA reads TGTGCCAGCAAGAGGGGGCTTACCTACGAGCAGTACTTC. This encodes CASKRGLTYEQYF.